The rows below give T cell receptor beta chains drawn from one sample of a study of early T cells in non-severe SARS-CoV-2 infection. Using its own MiXCR run on the 5' RACE reads, TCRdb lists one record per CDR3 protein. The sample contains about 60,000 distinct CDR3 sequences, about 19% of which appear only once. This specimen was whole blood, taken at baseline. These receptors originate from an adult who was a healthcare worker with PCR-confirmed SARS-CoV-2 infection or an uninfected control (not recorded which). CDR3s include the opening cysteine and the closing phenylalanine or tryptophan. A D gene is named only where the DNA matches it firmly. Some rows have no size entry. The others give once, few or many, or a class for an expanded clone.

TRBV6-1	NA	TRBJ1-2	NA	CASSVGSVAGYTF	TGTGCCAGCAGTGTGGGGAGCGTCGCGGGCTACACCTTC
TRBV13	TRBD1	TRBJ1-2	NA	CASSSEETGVDYGYTF	TGTGCCAGCAGCTCGGAAGAGACAGGGGTTGACTATGGCTACACCTTC
TRBV12-3/TRBV12-4	NA	TRBJ1-2	few	CASSPLVSNYGYTF	TGTGCCAGCAGCCCCTTGGTGTCTAACTATGGCTACACCTTC
TRBV28	TRBD2	TRBJ2-7	NA	CASFAGLVGNERYF	TGTGCCAGTTTCGCGGGACTAGTCGGCAACGAGCGGTACTTC
TRBV18	TRBD1	TRBJ1-2	NA	CASSLTGEQKGYTF	TGTGCCAGCTCACTAACAGGGGAGCAGAAAGGCTACACCTTC
TRBV4-1	NA	TRBJ1-1	NA	CASSQERFGSHVGAFF	TGCGCCAGCAGCCAAGAACGGTTTGGAAGCCACGTTGGAGCTTTCTTT
TRBV12-3/TRBV12-4	NA	TRBJ1-2	few	CATGEAPNYGYTF	TGTGCCACCGGGGAGGCGCCGAACTATGGCTACACCTTC
TRBV4-1	NA	TRBJ1-1	few	CASSQAQAGPLNTEAFF	TGCGCCAGCAGCCAAGCCCAGGCCGGACCATTGAACACTGAAGCTTTCTTT
TRBV2	TRBD2	TRBJ2-1	once	CASSEERGGVNEQFF	TGTGCCAGCAGTGAGGAGCGGGGGGGCGTTAATGAGCAGTTCTTC
TRBV29-1	TRBD1	TRBJ2-3	NA	CSVGRFGTASTDTQYF	TGCAGCGTTGGTCGCTTCGGGACAGCTAGCACAGATACGCAGTATTTT
TRBV9	NA	TRBJ2-5	few	CASSVDLETQYF	TGTGCCAGCAGCGTAGATCTAGAGACCCAGTACTTC
TRBV3-1	NA	TRBJ1-1	NA	CASSQETHNTEAFF	TGTGCCAGCAGCCAAGAGACGCATAACACTGAAGCTTTCTTT
TRBV3-1	TRBD1	TRBJ2-5	NA	CASSPYPPGTAKETQYF	TGTGCCAGCAGCCCTTATCCCCCCGGGACAGCAAAAGAGACCCAGTACTTC
TRBV12-3/TRBV12-4	NA	TRBJ2-7	NA	CASSPDGSSYEQYF	TGTGCCAGCAGCCCCGACGGCTCCTCCTACGAGCAGTACTTC
TRBV12-5	NA	TRBJ1-2	few	CASGRVVAEGYTF	TGTGCTAGTGGTCGTGTGGTCGCGGAAGGCTACACCTTC
TRBV23-1	TRBD1	TRBJ2-5	few	CASRYRGPGETQYF	TGCGCCAGCAGATACAGGGGACCCGGAGAGACCCAGTACTTC
TRBV5-4	TRBD2	TRBJ2-2	NA	CATHSGGGNTGELFF	TGTGCCACCCACTCCGGGGGGGGGAACACCGGGGAGCTGTTTTTT
TRBV10-3	NA	TRBJ1-1	few	CAITLGHNAEAFF	TGTGCCATCACCCTGGGACATAACGCTGAAGCTTTCTTT
TRBV5-6	NA	TRBJ1-3	NA	CASSMDSSGNTIYF	TGTGCCAGCAGCATGGACAGCTCTGGAAACACCATATATTTT
TRBV10-3	NA	TRBJ1-2	NA	CDISDGGLNYGYTF	TGTGACATCAGTGATGGCGGGTTGAACTATGGCTACACCTTC
TRBV6-6	TRBD1	TRBJ2-3	NA	CASSYPDTGETQYF	TGTGCCAGCAGTTACCCAGATACAGGGGAGACGCAGTATTTT
TRBV18	NA	TRBJ1-1	NA	CASSPGEMNTEAFF	TGTGCCAGCTCCCCGGGGGAAATGAACACTGAAGCTTTCTTT
TRBV6-5	TRBD2	TRBJ2-7	few	CASSYSSGGDYYEQYF	TGTGCCAGCAGTTACTCTAGCGGGGGGGATTACTACGAGCAGTACTTC
TRBV5-4	NA	TRBJ2-3	NA	CASSGPEGDTQYF	TGTGCCAGCAGCGGGCCGGAGGGAGATACGCAGTATTTT
TRBV3-1	TRBD1	TRBJ1-4	many	CASSPQQGVGLEKLFF	TGTGCCAGCAGCCCACAACAGGGGGTCGGGCTTGAAAAACTGTTTTTT
TRBV28	NA	TRBJ1-6	NA	CASSDNEPLHF	TGTGCCAGCAGTGATAACGAACCCCTCCACTTT
TRBV12-3/TRBV12-4	NA	TRBJ1-2	NA	CASSPWAGDGYTF	TGTGCCAGCAGCCCCTGGGCGGGTGATGGCTACACCTTC
TRBV5-1	NA	TRBJ2-5	NA	CASSLGPGQLQETQYF	TGCGCCAGCAGCTTGGGGCCGGGACAACTCCAAGAGACCCAGTACTTC
TRBV12-3/TRBV12-4	TRBD1	TRBJ2-5	NA	CASSPGQGAQTQYF	TGTGCCAGCAGTCCAGGACAGGGGGCGCAGACCCAGTACTTC
TRBV18	NA	TRBJ1-1	few	CASSPLDGVEAFF	TGTGCCAGCTCACCCTTGGACGGTGTTGAAGCTTTCTTT
TRBV4-1	TRBD1	TRBJ1-6	NA	CASGGDSRNSPLHF	TGCGCCAGCGGAGGGGACAGCCGCAATTCACCCCTCCACTTT
TRBV3-1	NA	TRBJ1-2	few	CASTEFSGGTGGYTF	TGTGCCAGCACCGAATTTTCGGGAGGCACGGGTGGCTACACCTTC
TRBV14	NA	TRBJ2-5	NA	CASSQEQRREETQYF	TGTGCCAGCAGCCAAGAGCAGAGACGCGAAGAGACCCAGTACTTC
TRBV2	TRBD1	TRBJ2-3	NA	CASSERPGGEDTQYF	TGTGCCAGCAGTGAAAGGCCAGGGGGTGAAGATACGCAGTATTTT
TRBV15	NA	TRBJ2-5	NA	CATSRGASGTQETQYF	TGTGCCACCAGCAGAGGGGCCAGCGGTACTCAAGAGACCCAGTACTTC
TRBV7-3	NA	TRBJ2-3	many	CASSSYRADTQYF	TGTGCCAGCAGCTCCTACCGCGCAGATACGCAGTATTTT
TRBV10-3	NA	TRBJ2-3	few	CATRPGSGSTDTQYF	TGTGCCACCCGTCCAGGGAGTGGGAGCACAGATACGCAGTATTTT
TRBV4-1	TRBD1	TRBJ2-1	few	CASSPRTGSNEQFF	TGCGCCAGCAGTCCCCGGACAGGGTCGAATGAGCAGTTCTTC
TRBV7-2	TRBD1	TRBJ2-1	few	CASSSTGQGADEQFF	TGTGCCAGCAGCTCAACGGGACAGGGGGCAGATGAGCAGTTCTTC
TRBV4-1	NA	TRBJ2-7	many	CASSSISGRYYEQYF	TGCGCCAGCAGCTCGATTTCGGGACGGTACTACGAGCAGTACTTC
TRBV11-2	NA	TRBJ1-2	NA	CASGTLGGYGYTF	TGTGCCAGCGGGACCCTAGGAGGCTATGGCTACACCTTC
TRBV5-4	TRBD2	TRBJ2-1	NA	CASSLAVAGGDEQFF	TGTGCCAGCAGCTTGGCCGTAGCGGGGGGTGATGAGCAGTTCTTC
TRBV5-1	TRBD2	TRBJ2-1	NA	CASRPLAVKGNEQFF	TGCGCCAGCAGACCACTAGCGGTCAAGGGGAATGAGCAGTTCTTC
TRBV6-1	NA	TRBJ1-6	NA	CASSEGTVTSGNSPLHF	TGTGCCAGCAGTGAAGGTACCGTGACAAGTGGAAATTCACCCCTCCACTTT
TRBV5-1	TRBD2	TRBJ2-1	NA	CASSLTLAGGNEQFF	TGCGCCAGCAGCTTGACACTAGCGGGGGGCAATGAGCAGTTCTTC
TRBV6-1	NA	TRBJ2-2	few	CASTLLGTGELFF	TGTGCCAGCACCCTTTTGGGCACCGGGGAGCTGTTTTTT
TRBV2	NA	TRBJ2-2	NA	CASTTANTGELFF	TGTGCCAGCACGACCGCGAACACCGGGGAGCTGTTTTTT
TRBV6-5	NA	TRBJ1-2	NA	CASSYVRSSISRYTF	TGTGCCAGCAGTTACGTCCGTTCCTCCATTTCCCGCTACACCTTC
TRBV7-9	TRBD1	TRBJ2-1	NA	CASSFGQGRSEQFF	TGTGCCAGCAGCTTTGGACAGGGTAGAAGCGAGCAGTTCTTC
TRBV3-1	NA	TRBJ2-5	NA	CASSLRSAETQYF	TGTGCCAGCAGCCTCCGGTCTGCGGAGACCCAGTACTTC